The clone carrying this T cell receptor (beta chain) showed up many times. The antigen is not known. As it was prepared, the TCRbeta library received unique molecular identifiers. TCRdb processed the PCR reads anew with MiXCR; each CDR3 protein has one entry. This sample has roughly 300,000 distinct CDR3 sequences, with around 10% found just once. This sample stems from a study of T-cell reconstitution after alpha-beta-depleted transplantation in children. Overall study findings and caveats: Recipient T cells and thymic progenitors that survived were the source of the high TCRbeta diversity seen at day 60 in some patients. After one year, T-cell counts and TCRbeta diversity mostly came from new T cells. The origin of alpha-beta T cells about two months after transplant was reportedly several hundred expanded graft clones.

This sequence originates from a male patient under 10 years old who had a stem cell transplant for chronic granulomatous disease, so the T cells may come from the graft donor. The source material was peripheral blood, sampled 180 days after TCRalphabeta/CD19-depleted stem cell transplant.

The chain's CDR3 is CASSLVVSLNTEAFF. The CDR3 coding sequence is TGCGCCAGCAGCTTGGTAGTCAGTTTGAACACTGAAGCTTTCTTT. The chain uses TRBV5-1 and TRBJ1-1; D is unclear. The V and J ends lost 0 bases and 0 bases respectively, with 9 bases between them. Per germline, CDR1 SGHRS and CDR2 YFSETQ. CDR3 length: 15 amino acids.